This T cell receptor beta chain came from a study of blood T cell repertoires in COVID-19. Germline CDR1 and CDR2: LNHDA and SQIVND (reference sequence). With 1 base removed from V and 4 bases from J, the gap between germline ends came to 19 bases. This CDR3 comprises 18 residues. Sequencing was performed with immunoSEQ multiplex PCR; in TCRdb, only in-frame clones are kept and a portion is missing. The sample includes 150,000 to 250,000 clones, 94% seen only once; the top ten take 0.6% to 0.9%. Specimen: peripheral blood. The chain couples TRBV19 to TRBJ2-2, with TRBD1 as a possible D gene (5 bases). The TCR sequence derives from a man aged 30 to 45 with COVID-19, enrolled during active disease. This CDR3 reads CASSIGIQGEVGTGELFF. The CDR3 nucleotides read TGTGCCAGTAGTATAGGCATCCAGGGCGAAGTTGGCACCGGGGAGCTGTTTTTT.